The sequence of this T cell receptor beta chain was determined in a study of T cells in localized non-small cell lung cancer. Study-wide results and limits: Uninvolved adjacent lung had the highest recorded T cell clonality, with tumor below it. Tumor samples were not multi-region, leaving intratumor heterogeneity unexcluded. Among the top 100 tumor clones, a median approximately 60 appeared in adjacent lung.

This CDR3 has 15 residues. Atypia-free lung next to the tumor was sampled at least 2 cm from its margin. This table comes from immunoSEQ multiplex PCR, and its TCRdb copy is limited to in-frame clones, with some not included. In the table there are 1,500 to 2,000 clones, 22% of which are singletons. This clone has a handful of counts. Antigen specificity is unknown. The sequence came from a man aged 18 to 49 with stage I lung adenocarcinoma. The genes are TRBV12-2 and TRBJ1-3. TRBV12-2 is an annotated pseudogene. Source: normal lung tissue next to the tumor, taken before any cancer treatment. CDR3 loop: CALTIGGVSGNTIYF. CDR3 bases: TGTGCCTTGACCATAGGAGGGGTCTCTGGAAACACCATATATTTT.